This T cell receptor (beta chain) was observed in a study of OX40 agonist ivuxolimab in advanced cancers. Whole-study context: As their treatment, patients were administered ivuxolimab, an agonistic anti-OX40 (CD134) antibody. Dose-escalation subjects each had hepatocellular carcinoma, melanoma, renal cell or head and neck cancer.

Germline V lookup: CDR1 MNHEY, CDR2 SMNVEV (reference sequence). The CDR3 spans 13 residues. Clones were sequenced by immunoSEQ multiplex PCR, and TCRdb holds only the in-frame ones, with some missing. The table shows just over 20,000 clones, with more than 75% occurring only once. In regard to this clone: Its matching antigen is unknown.

Study-wide points: Nonresponders included some who also had low normalized T-cell clonal expansion.

The receptor was derived from an adult with an advanced solid tumor such as melanoma, head and neck, liver or kidney cancer. The chain is built from TRBV27 and TRBJ2-5, with a tentative D call TRBD1 (6 bases). The J call may be faulty, since TRBJ2-7 better matches the DNA end. Sequences were derived from CD4+ or CD8+ T cells sorted from blood, sampled in a trial of the OX40 agonist ivuxolimab. CDR3 sequence: CASSFPGDYEQYF. The CDR3 DNA sequence: TGTGCCAGCAGTTTCCCAGGGGACTACGAGCAGTACTTC.